The 9 T cell receptor beta chains below all came from one sample that was sequenced in a study of T cell changes during pregnancy in multiple sclerosis. Generated by immunoSEQ multiplex PCR, the TCRdb table keeps only in-frame clones and is missing some. The repertoire has roughly 80,000 clones, roughly 94% of them found once; the top ten carry about 2.8%. The specimen was peripheral blood, collected before pregnancy. The receptors come from a female donor with multiple sclerosis, enrolled in a pregnancy study.

The rearrangement joins TRBV7-9 to TRBJ2-4; TRBD2 agrees at 7 bases. CDR1 is SEHNR and CDR2 is FQNEAQ in the germline V gene (reference sequence). V was clipped by 1 base and J by 4 bases; unmatched bases: 7. The length of the CDR3 is 16 residues. The CDR3 sequence: CASSLVLGGRKNIQYF. The CDR3 coding sequence is TGTGCCAGCAGCTTAGTGTTGGGAGGGAGGAAAAACATTCAGTACTTC. Combining the CDR3 with reference TRBV7-9 and TRBJ2-4 gives the whole variable domain DTGVSQNPRHKITKRGQNVTFRCDPISEHNRLYWYRQTLGQGPEFLTYFQNEAQLEKSRLLSDRFSAERPKGSFSTLEIQRTEQGDSAMYLCASSLVLGGRKNIQYFGAGTRLSVL.

The gene calls are TRBV27 and TRBJ2-7, with 7 bases that match TRBD1. V lost 8 bases to trimming and J lost 5 bases; unmatched junction nucleotides: 9. This CDR3 is 13 amino acids long. Germline CDR1 MNHEY, CDR2 SMNVEV (reference sequence). CDR3 sequence: CASANRGMNEQYF. For the CDR3, the DNA is TGTGCCAGCGCCAACAGGGGTATGAACGAGCAGTACTTC.

This chain connects TRBV28 to TRBJ2-5; D gene ambiguous. The CDR3 is made up of 15 amino acids. Germline V lookup: CDR1 MDHEN, CDR2 SYDVKM. Between the trimmed V and J ends, which lost 5 bases and 2 bases, there was a span of 15 bases. The CDR3 reads CASSAGGRQQETQYF. The CDR3 DNA reads TGTGCCAGCAGTGCCGGCGGAAGGCAGCAAGAGACCCAGTACTTC.

V is TRBV14 and J is TRBJ2-2; D uncertain. The CDR3 is 13 residues long. Germline values: CDR1 SGHDN, CDR2 FVKESK. Trimming left V 0 bases short and J 8 bases short, with 7 bases between. The CDR3 protein is CASSQDLRGELFF. The CDR3 DNA follows: TGTGCCAGCAGCCAAGATTTGAGAGGGGAGCTGTTTTTT. Full variable domain (missing parts from reference TRBV14 and TRBJ2-2): EAGVTQFPSHSVIEKGQTVTLRCDPISGHDNLYWYRRVMGKEIKFLLHFVKESKQDESGMPNNRFLAERTGGTYSTLKVQPAELEDSGVYFCASSQDLRGELFFGEGSRLTVL.

V is TRBV5-4 and J is TRBJ2-1; 9 bases agree with TRBD1. Germline loops: CDR1 SGHNT, CDR2 YYREEE (reference sequence). CDR3 length equals 15 residues. V trimming: 4 bases; J trimming: 5 bases; junction bases outside the gene matches: 7. The CDR3 DNA sequence: TGTGCCAGCAGCGGCCAGGACAGGGGCAACAATGAGCAGTTCTTC. Protein: CASSGQDRGNNEQFF.

This chain links TRBV28 with TRBJ1-1; TRBD1 is a possible D gene (5 bases). Between the trimmed V and J ends, which lost 6 bases and 3 bases, there was a span of 17 bases. The CDR3 loop spans 15 amino acids. The germline gives CDR1 MDHEN, CDR2 SYDVKM. The CDR3 DNA reads as TGTGCCAGCAGCCTCCCCCGGGGAGGGGACACTGAAGCTTTCTTT. It is translated as CASSLPRGGDTEAFF.

The CDR3 DNA is TGCAGCTTCACCGGGACAGGGGACTACGAGCAGTACTTC. This translates into CSFTGTGDYEQYF. The genes are TRBV29-1 and TRBJ2-7, with TRBD1 matching 10 bases. The CDR3 has 13 residues. V shed 8 bases and J 3 bases; nucleotides not matched to a gene: 7. Germline CDR1 reads SQVTM; CDR2 reads ANQGSEA.

The chain recombines TRBV29-1 with TRBJ1-2; 7 bases are a match to TRBD1. Trimming took 0 bases from V and 4 from J; bases not matched to a gene: 20. Germline CDR1 reads SQVTM; CDR2 reads ANQGSEA. The CDR3 spans 19 residues. For the CDR3, the DNA is TGCAGCGTTGAAGATCGCGTGCATGCCGTACAGGGGATAGGCTATGGCTACACCTTC. Translated, it gives CSVEDRVHAVQGIGYGYTF. Complete variable domain (other parts from reference TRBV29-1 and TRBJ1-2): SAVISQKPSRDICQRGTSLTIQCQVDSQVTMMFWYRQQPGQSLTLIATANQGSEATYESGFVIDKFPISRPNLTFSTLTVSNMSPEDSSIYLCSVEDRVHAVQGIGYGYTFGSGTRLTVV.

The chain has TRBV6-5 and TRBJ1-1, with D perhaps TRBD1 (5 bases). CDR3 length equals 13 residues. The germline V gene encodes CDR1 MNHEY and CDR2 SVGAGI. V gave up 4 bases and J gave up 6 bases, with 12 bases separating them. The CDR3 DNA reads TGTGCCAGCAGTTCAGTAGGGGTCGCTGAAGCTTTCTTT. This sequence encodes CASSSVGVAEAFF.